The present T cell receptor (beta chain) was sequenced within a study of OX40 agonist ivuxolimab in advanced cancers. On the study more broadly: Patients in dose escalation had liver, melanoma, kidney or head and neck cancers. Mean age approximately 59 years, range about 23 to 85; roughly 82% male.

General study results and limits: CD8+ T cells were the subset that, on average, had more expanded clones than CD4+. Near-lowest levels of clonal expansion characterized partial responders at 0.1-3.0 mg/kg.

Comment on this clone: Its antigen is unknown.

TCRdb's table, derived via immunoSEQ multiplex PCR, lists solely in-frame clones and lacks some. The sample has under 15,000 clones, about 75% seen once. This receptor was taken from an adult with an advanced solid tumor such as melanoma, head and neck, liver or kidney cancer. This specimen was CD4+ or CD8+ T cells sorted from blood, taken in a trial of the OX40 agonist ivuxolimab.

CDR3 sequence: CASTLGLAGASGYEQYF. For the CDR3, the DNA is TGTGCCAGCACCCTCGGACTAGCGGGAGCAAGCGGTTACGAGCAGTACTTC. The chain recombines TRBV7-8 with TRBJ2-7; 13 bases agree with TRBD2. Per the germline V gene, CDR1 is SGHVS and CDR2 is FQNEAQ. J was trimmed by 4 bases and V by 7 bases; bases with no gene match: 13. The CDR3 has 17 residues.